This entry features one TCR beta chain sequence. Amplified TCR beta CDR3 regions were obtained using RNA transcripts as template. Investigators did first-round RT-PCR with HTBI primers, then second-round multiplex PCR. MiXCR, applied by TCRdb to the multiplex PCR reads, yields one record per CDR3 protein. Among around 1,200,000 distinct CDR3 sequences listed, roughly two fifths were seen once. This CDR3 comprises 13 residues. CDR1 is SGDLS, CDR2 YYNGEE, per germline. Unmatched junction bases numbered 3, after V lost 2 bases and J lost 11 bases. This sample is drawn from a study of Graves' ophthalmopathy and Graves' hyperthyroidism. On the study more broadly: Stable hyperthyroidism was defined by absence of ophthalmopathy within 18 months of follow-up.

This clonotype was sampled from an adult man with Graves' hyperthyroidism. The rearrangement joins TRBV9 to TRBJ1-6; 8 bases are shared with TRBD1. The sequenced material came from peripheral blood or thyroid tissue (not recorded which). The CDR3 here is CASSVGTGAPLHF. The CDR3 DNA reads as TGTGCCAGCAGCGTGGGGACAGGAGCACCCCTCCACTTT.